This T cell receptor (beta chain) was recovered during a study of beta chain features in type 1 diabetes. Study conclusions and caveats: Lower insertion and higher deletion counts appeared at VDJ junctions in type 1 diabetes patients.

Sequencing targeted expressed TCRB transcripts, as all isolated RNA had been reverse transcribed. TCRdb's table, derived via immunoSEQ multiplex PCR, lists solely in-frame clones and lacks some. The table includes approximately 150,000 clones, over 9.5% detected once. This clone showed up just a few times. The antigen is not known. V dropped 7 bases and J dropped 10; count of bases not matched to a gene: 6. Germline CDR1 and CDR2: MDHEN and SYDVKM. The CDR3 sequence is 12 residues long. The source of this sequence is a man younger than 30 in good health. J is TRBJ1-4 and V is TRBV28; 7 positions match TRBD1. What was sequenced was naive CD4+ T cells from blood. CDR3 bases: TGTGCCAGCACCTACAGACAGGGAAAACTGTTTTTT. Translation gives CASTYRQGKLFF.